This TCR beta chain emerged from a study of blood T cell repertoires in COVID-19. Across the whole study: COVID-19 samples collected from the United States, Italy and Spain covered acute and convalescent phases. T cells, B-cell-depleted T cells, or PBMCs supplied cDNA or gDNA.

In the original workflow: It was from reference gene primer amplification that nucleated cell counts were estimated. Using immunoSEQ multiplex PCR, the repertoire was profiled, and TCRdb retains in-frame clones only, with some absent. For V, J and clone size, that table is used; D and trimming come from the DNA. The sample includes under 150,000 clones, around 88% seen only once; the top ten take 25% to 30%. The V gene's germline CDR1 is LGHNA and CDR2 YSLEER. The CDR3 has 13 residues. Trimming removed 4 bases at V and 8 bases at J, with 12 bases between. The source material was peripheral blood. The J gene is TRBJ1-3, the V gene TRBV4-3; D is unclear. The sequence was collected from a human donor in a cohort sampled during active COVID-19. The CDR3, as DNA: TGCGCCAGCAGCCTTCGAGTTGAGGACACCATATATTTT. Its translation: CASSLRVEDTIYF.